The text below deals with one T cell receptor beta chain. The antigen is undetermined. TCRdb's table, derived via immunoSEQ multiplex PCR, lists solely in-frame clones and lacks some. The sample consists of more than 45,000 clones, around 85% of them appearing once. This record comes from a study of OX40 agonist ivuxolimab in advanced cancers. Study-level background: Intravenous ivuxolimab was administered to patients every 2 weeks at 0.01 to 10 mg/kg.

Study-level results: Clones of CD4+ and CD8+ blood T cells grew by week 6 at doses of 0.1 to 3.0 mg/kg.

Autoimmune disease history or systemic immunosuppression led to patient exclusion. The sampling schedule covered blood at baseline, cycle 4 day 1, and cycle 7 day 1. This TCR was sampled from an adult with an advanced solid tumor such as melanoma, head and neck, liver or kidney cancer. Specimen: CD4+ or CD8+ T cells sorted from blood, collected in a trial of the OX40 agonist ivuxolimab.

The CDR3 coding sequence is TGTGCCAGTAGTATGTTGGGGGCGGCCAGGAAGGATGAGCAGTTCTTC. It is translated as CASSMLGAARKDEQFF. The genes are TRBV19 and TRBJ2-1; possible D gene TRBD1, 6 bases. Germline CDR1 reads LNHDA; CDR2 reads SQIVND (reference sequence). The V and J ends lost 3 bases and 8 bases respectively, with 20 bases between them. The CDR3 length is 16 residues.